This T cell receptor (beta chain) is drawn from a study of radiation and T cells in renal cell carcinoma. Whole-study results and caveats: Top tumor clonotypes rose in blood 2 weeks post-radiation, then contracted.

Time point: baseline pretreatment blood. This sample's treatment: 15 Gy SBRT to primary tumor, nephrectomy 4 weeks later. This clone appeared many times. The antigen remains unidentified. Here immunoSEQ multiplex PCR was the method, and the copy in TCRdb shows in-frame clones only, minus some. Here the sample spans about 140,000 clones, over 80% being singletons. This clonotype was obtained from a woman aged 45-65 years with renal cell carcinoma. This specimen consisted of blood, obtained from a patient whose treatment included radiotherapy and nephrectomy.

The DNA for the CDR3 is TGTGCCAGCAGCTCAGGACGTATCTACGAGCAGTACTTC. Translating gives CASSSGRIYEQYF. The chain carries TRBV7-9 and TRBJ2-7; D is unresolved. CDR1 is SEHNR and CDR2 is FQNEAQ in the germline V gene (reference sequence). The CDR3 has 13 amino acids. Trimming cost V 4 bases and J 3 bases, with 10 bases left between them.